What follows describes a single T cell receptor (beta chain). As yet, its antigen is unknown. The entry originates in a study of T cell responses to AZD1222 COVID-19 vaccine. Study in general: Combined were second doses at about 4 or about 12 weeks. Broader study findings: Repertoires in all cases were sampled only once the peak T cell response had passed. Only six people who got AZD1222 tested seropositive at baseline.

Profiled with immunoSEQ multiplex PCR; TCRdb holds only in-frame clones, not every one. The sample carries approximately 76,000 clones, about 82% recorded once. The CDR3 has 13 amino acids. The germline V and J ends were trimmed by 3 bases and 3 bases, with 8 bases remaining between them. The clonotype comes from an adult in good health. Sample: peripheral blood, taken on day 0 of AZD1222 vaccination. The chain uses TRBV12-3 or TRBV12-4 and TRBJ2-5; unclear D gene. CDR3 DNA sequence: TGTGCCAGCAGTTTCGATCCTAAAGAGACCCAGTACTTC. Amino acids: CASSFDPKETQYF.